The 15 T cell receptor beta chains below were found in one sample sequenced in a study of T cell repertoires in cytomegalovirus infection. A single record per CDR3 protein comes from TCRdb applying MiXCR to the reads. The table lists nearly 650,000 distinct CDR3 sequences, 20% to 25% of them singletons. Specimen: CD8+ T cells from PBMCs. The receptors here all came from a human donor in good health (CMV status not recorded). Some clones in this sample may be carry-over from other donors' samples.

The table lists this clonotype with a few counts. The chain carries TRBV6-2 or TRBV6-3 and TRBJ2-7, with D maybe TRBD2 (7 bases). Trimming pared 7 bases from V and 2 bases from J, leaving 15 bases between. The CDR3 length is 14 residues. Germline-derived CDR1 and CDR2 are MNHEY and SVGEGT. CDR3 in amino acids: CASTPGRGAYEQYV. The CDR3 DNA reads TGTGCCAGCACCCCGGGGAGGGGGGCCTACGAGCAGTACGTC.

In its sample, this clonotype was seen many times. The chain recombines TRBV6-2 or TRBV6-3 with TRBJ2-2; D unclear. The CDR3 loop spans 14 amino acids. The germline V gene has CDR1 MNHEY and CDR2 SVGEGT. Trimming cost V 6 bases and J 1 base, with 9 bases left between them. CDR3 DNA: TGTGCCAGCAGACCTTACAAGAACACCGGGGAGCTGTTTTTT. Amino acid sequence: CASRPYKNTGELFF.

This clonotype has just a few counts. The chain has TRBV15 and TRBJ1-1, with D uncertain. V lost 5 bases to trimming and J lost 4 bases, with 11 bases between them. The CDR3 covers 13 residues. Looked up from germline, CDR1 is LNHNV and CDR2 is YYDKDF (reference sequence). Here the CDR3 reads CATSLGTITEAFF. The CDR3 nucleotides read TGTGCCACCAGCCTTGGCACTATCACTGAAGCTTTCTTT.

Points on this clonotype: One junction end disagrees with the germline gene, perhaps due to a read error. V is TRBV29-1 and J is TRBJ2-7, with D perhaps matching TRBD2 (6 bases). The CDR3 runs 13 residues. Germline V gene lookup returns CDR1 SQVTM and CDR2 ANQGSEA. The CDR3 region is CSVESGEHYAQYF. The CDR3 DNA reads TGCAGCGTTGAATCGGGGGAACATTACGCGCAGTACTTC.

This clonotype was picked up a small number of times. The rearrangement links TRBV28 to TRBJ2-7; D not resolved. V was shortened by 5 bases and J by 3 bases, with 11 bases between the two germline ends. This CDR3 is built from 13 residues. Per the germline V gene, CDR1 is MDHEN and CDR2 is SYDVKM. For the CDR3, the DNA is TGTGCCAGCAGTCCCACAATGTACTACGAGCAGTACGTC. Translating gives CASSPTMYYEQYV.

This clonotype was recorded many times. The CDR3 loop is CASSHNRQILRTEAFF. CDR3 bases: TGTGCCAGCAGCCACAATAGACAGATCTTACGGACTGAAGCTTTCTTT. This chain connects TRBV6-1 to TRBJ1-1; a possible D gene is TRBD1 (5 bases). Germline lookup yields CDR1 MNHNS and CDR2 SASEGT. The germline V and J ends were trimmed by 6 bases and 5 bases, with 22 bases remaining between them. CDR3 length: 16 residues.

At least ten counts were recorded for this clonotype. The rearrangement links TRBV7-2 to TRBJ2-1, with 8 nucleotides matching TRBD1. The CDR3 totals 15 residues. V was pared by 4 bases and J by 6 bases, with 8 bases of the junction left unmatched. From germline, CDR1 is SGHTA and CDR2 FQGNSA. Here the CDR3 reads CASSYGQGPFNEQFF. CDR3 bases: TGTGCCAGCAGCTATGGACAGGGTCCCTTCAATGAGCAGTTCTTC.

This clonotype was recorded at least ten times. The CDR3 is CASSFASSYNEQFF. CDR3 DNA: TGTGCCAGCAGTTTCGCCAGCTCCTACAATGAGCAGTTCTTC. V and J are TRBV28 and TRBJ2-1; D gene uncertain. Germline-derived CDR1 and CDR2 are MDHEN and SYDVKM. CDR3 size: 14 residues. Trimming stripped 3 bases from V and 0 bases from J, with 6 bases between.

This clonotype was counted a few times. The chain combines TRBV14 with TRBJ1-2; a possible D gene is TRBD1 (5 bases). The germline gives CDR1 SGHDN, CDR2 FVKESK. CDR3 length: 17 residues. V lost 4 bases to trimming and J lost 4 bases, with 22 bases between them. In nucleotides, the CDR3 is TGTGCCAGCAGCCGTTATCAGGGAGACAGAACATTCTATGGCTACACCTTC. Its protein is CASSRYQGDRTFYGYTF.

CDR3 sequence reads: CASRPGTSLSYNEQFF. Here the CDR3 DNA reads TGTGCCAGCAGACCCGGGACTAGCTTGTCCTACAATGAGCAGTTCTTC. V is TRBV6-6 and J is TRBJ2-1, with 9 bases that match TRBD2. Germline CDR1 is MNHNY and CDR2 is SVGAGI (reference sequence). The CDR3 totals 16 residues. Losses at the gene ends were 6 bases for V and 1 base for J; bases not matched to a gene: 7.

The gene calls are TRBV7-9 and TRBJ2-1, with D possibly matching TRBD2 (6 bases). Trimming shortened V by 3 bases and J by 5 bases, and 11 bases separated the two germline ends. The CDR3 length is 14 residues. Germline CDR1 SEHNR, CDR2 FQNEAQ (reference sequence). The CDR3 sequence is CASSLEGGNNEQFF. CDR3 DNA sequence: TGTGCCAGCAGCTTGGAGGGCGGTAACAATGAGCAGTTCTTC.

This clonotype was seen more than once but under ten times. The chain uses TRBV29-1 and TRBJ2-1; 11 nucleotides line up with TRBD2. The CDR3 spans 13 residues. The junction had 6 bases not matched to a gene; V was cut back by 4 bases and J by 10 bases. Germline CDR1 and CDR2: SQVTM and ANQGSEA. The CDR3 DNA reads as TGCAGCGTTGCCACTAGCGGGGGCGGGGAGCAGTTCTTC. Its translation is CSVATSGGGEQFF.

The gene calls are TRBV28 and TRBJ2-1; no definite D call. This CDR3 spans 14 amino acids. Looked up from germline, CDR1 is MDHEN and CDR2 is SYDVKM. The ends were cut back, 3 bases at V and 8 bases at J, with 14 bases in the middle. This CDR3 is CASSFDSQWDEQFF. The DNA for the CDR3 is TGTGCCAGCAGTTTCGACTCCCAATGGGATGAGCAGTTCTTC.

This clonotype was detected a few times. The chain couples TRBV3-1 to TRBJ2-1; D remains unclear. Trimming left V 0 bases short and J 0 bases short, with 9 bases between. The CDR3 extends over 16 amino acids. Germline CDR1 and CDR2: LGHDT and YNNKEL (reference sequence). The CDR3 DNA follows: TGTGCCAGCAGCCAAGACAAGGTCAGCTCCTACAATGAGCAGTTCTTC. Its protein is CASSQDKVSSYNEQFF.

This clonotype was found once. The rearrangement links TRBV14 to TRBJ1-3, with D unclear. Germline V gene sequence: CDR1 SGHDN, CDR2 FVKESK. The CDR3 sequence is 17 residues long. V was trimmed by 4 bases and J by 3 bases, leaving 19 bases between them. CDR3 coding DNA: TGTGCCAGCAGCCCACCCGGGCCCCTAACGGGTGGAAACACCATATATTTT. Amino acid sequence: CASSPPGPLTGGNTIYF. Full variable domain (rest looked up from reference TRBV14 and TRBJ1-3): EAGVTQFPSHSVIEKGQTVTLRCDPISGHDNLYWYRRVMGKEIKFLLHFVKESKQDESGMPNNRFLAERTGGTYSTLKVQPAELEDSGVYFCASSPPGPLTGGNTIYFGEGSWLTVV.